This TCR beta chain is from a study of T cell clones after liver transplantation. About the study: Samples came from ITN030ST, which attempted immunosuppression withdrawal within 2 years of liver transplantation. Patients counted as tolerant after at least one year off all immunosuppression, enzymes not exceeding twice normal. TCRbeta sequencing after a pre-transplant mixed lymphocyte reaction identified graft-donor-reactive clones, later tracked in post-transplant blood.

Sequencing used immunoSEQ multiplex PCR; TCRdb keeps in-frame clones, though not all of them. The profile shows roughly 55,000 clones, 70% to 85% of them singletons. This CDR3 region has 14 residues. Germline CDR1 LGHNA, CDR2 YSLEER. The germline V and J ends were trimmed by 2 bases and 3 bases, with 8 bases remaining between them. The sequences come from CD4+ T cells from blood, collected before liver transplant. The sequence derives from a human donor who received a liver transplant. The V call is TRBV4-3, the J call TRBJ1-5; D is possibly TRBD1 (6 bases). This CDR3 reads CASSQYRVNQPQHF. The DNA of the CDR3 is TGCGCCAGCAGCCAATACAGGGTCAATCAGCCCCAGCATTTT.